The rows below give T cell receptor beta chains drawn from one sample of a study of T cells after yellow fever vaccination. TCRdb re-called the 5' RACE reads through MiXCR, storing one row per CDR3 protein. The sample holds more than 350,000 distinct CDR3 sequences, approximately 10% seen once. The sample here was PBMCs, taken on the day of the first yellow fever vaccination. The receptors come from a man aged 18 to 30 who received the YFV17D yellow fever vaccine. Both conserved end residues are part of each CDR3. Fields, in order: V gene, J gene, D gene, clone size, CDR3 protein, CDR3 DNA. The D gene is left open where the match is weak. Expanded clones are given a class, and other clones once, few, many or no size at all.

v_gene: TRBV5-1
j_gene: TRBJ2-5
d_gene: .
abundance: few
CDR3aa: CASQRDRTQETQYF
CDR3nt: TGCGCCAGCCAGCGCGACAGGACCCAAGAGACCCAGTACTTC

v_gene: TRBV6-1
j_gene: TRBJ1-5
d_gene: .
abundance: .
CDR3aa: CASNQRGRTPSNQPQHF
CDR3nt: TGTGCCAGCAACCAAAGGGGGAGGACGCCTAGCAATCAGCCCCAGCATTTT

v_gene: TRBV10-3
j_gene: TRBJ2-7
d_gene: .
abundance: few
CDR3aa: CAISEGTPYEQYF
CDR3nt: TGTGCCATCAGTGAAGGGACGCCCTACGAGCAGTACTTC

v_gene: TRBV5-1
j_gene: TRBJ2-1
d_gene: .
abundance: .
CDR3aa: CASSFQRVSYNEQFF
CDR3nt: TGCGCCAGCAGCTTTCAGCGGGTCTCCTACAATGAGCAGTTCTTC

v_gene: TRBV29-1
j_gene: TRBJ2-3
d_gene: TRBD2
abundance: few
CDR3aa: CSVSPKAGGTDTQYF
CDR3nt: TGCAGCGTCTCCCCCAAAGCGGGAGGCACAGATACGCAGTATTTT

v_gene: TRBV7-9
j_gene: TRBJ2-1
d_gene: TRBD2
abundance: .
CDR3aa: CASSRGTSEYNEQFF
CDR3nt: TGTGCCAGCAGCCGCGGGACTAGCGAATACAATGAGCAGTTCTTC

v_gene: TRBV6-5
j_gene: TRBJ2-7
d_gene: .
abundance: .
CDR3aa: CASSYSTSGSYEQYF
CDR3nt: TGTGCCAGCAGTTACTCGACGTCCGGCTCCTACGAGCAGTACTTC

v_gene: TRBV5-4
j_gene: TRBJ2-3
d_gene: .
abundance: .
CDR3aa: CASSTWDFSTDTQYF
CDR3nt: TGTGCCAGCAGCACCTGGGACTTCTCCACAGATACGCAGTATTTT

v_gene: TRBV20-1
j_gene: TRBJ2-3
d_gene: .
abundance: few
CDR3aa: CSARDIRGLDTQYF
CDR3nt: TGCAGTGCTAGAGATATCAGGGGTCTGGATACGCAGTATTTT

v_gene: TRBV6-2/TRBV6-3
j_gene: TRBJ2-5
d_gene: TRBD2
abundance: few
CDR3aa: CASSHNSGGRETQYF
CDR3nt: TGTGCCAGCAGCCACAACAGCGGGGGAAGAGAGACCCAGTACTTC

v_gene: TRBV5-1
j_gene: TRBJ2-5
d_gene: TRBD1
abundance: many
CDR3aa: CASSPLTGGLETQYF
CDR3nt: TGCGCCAGCAGCCCCCTGACAGGGGGGTTGGAGACCCAGTACTTC

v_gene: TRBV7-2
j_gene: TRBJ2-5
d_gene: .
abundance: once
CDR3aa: CASSLFGGQETQYF
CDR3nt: TGTGCCAGCAGCTTATTTGGGGGTCAAGAGACCCAGTACTTC

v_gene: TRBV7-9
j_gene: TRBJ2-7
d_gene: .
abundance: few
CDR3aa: CASSLVGIDEQYF
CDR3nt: TGTGCCAGCAGCTTAGTGGGGATCGACGAGCAGTACTTC

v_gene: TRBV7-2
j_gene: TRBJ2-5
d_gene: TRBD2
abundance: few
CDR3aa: CASSPEGLVKTQYF
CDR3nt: TGTGCCAGCAGCCCAGAGGGACTAGTGAAGACCCAGTACTTC

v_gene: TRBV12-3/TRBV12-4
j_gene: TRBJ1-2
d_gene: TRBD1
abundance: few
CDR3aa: CASSLATGFRYGYTF
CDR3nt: TGTGCCAGCAGTTTAGCGACAGGGTTCAGATACGGCTACACCTTC

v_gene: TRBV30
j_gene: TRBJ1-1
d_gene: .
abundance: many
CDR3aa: CAWSVQGIAFF
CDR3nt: TGTGCCTGGAGTGTACAGGGAATAGCTTTCTTT

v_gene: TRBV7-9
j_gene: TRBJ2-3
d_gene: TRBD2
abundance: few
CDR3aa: CASSTGTSGGSDTQYF
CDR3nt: TGTGCCAGCAGCACGGGGACTAGCGGGGGTTCTGATACGCAGTATTTT

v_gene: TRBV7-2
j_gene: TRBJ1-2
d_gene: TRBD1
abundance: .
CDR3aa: CASSLTGTGYYGYTF
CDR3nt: TGTGCCAGCAGCCTTACCGGGACAGGGTACTATGGCTACACCTTC

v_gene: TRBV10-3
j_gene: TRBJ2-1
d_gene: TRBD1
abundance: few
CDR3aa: CAIQRDRAFNEQFF
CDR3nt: TGTGCCATCCAACGGGACAGGGCTTTCAATGAGCAGTTCTTC

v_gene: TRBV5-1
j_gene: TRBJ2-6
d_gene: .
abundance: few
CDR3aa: CASSEGVSGANVLTF
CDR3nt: TGCGCCAGCAGCGAAGGGGTCTCTGGGGCCAACGTCCTGACTTTC

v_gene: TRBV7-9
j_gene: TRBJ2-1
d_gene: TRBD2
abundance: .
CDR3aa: CATPGGSSYNEQFF
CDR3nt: TGTGCCACCCCGGGGGGGAGCTCCTACAATGAGCAGTTCTTC

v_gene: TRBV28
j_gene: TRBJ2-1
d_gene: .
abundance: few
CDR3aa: CASSNYGGYNEQFF
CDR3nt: TGTGCCAGCAGTAACTATGGGGGATACAATGAGCAGTTCTTC

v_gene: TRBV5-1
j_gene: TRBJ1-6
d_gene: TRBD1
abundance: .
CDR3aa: CASSSSSGQINSPLHF
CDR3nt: TGCGCCAGCAGCTCCTCCTCGGGACAGATTAATTCACCCCTCCACTTT

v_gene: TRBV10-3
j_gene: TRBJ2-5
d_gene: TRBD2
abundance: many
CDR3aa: CAISRIAGGLQETQYF
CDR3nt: TGTGCCATCAGTCGGATAGCGGGGGGCCTCCAAGAGACCCAGTACTTC

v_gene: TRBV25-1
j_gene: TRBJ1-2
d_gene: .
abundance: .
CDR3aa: CASSEYVSSKGEGYGYTF
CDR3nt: TGTGCCAGCAGTGAATATGTATCATCGAAGGGGGAGGGGTATGGCTACACCTTC

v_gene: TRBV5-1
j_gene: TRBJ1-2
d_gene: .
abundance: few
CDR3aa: CASSSKEAGGAGFNGYTF
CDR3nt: TGCGCCAGCAGCTCTAAAGAAGCGGGGGGCGCCGGGTTTAATGGCTACACCTTC

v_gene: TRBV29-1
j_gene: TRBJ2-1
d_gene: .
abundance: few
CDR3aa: CSVGTDSGNEQFF
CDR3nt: TGCAGCGTTGGGACAGACTCCGGGAATGAGCAGTTCTTC

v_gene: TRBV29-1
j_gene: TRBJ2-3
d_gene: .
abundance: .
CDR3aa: CSAARDRNTDTQYF
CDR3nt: TGCAGCGCCGCCCGGGACCGAAACACAGATACGCAGTATTTT

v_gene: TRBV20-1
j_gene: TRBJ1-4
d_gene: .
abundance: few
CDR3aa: CSAGGGFREKLFF
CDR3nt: TGCAGTGCCGGTGGCGGGTTCCGGGAAAAACTGTTTTTT

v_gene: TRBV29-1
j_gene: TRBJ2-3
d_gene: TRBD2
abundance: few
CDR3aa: CSVEVGGGSTDTQYF
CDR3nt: TGCAGCGTTGAAGTTGGGGGGGGTAGCACAGATACGCAGTATTTT

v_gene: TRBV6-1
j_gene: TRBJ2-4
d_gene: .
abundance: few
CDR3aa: CASSASGRKNIQYF
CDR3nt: TGTGCCAGCAGTGCATCAGGGCGGAAAAACATTCAGTACTTC

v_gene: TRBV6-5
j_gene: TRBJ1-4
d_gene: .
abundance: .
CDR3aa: CASSYGDQHEKLFF
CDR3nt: TGTGCCAGCAGTTACGGGGATCAACATGAAAAACTGTTTTTT

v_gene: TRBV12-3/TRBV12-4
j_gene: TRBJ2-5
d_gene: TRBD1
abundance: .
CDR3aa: CASSPIQGAMGTQYF
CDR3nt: TGTGCCAGCAGTCCGATACAGGGGGCGATGGGGACCCAGTACTTC

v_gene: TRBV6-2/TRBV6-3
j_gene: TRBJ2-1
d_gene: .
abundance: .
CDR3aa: CASSFPGSSYNEQFF
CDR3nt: TGTGCCAGCAGTTTCCCCGGCAGCTCCTACAATGAGCAGTTCTTC

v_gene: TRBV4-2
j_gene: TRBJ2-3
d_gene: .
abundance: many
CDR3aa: CASSQVGGTDTQYF
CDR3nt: TGTGCCAGCAGCCAAGTCGGCGGAACAGATACGCAGTATTTT

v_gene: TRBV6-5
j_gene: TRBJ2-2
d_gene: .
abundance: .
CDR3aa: CASSYREAGELFF
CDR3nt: TGTGCCAGCAGTTACAGGGAGGCCGGGGAGCTGTTTTTT

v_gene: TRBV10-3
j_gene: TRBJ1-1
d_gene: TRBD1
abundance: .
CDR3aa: CAIRPTVGVKADRGNTEAFF
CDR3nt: TGTGCCATCAGGCCCACCGTCGGGGTCAAAGCGGACAGGGGGAACACTGAAGCTTTCTTT

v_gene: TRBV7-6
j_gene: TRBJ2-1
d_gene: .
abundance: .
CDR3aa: CASSLDDEQFF
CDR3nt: TGTGCCAGCAGCTTAGATGACGAGCAGTTCTTC

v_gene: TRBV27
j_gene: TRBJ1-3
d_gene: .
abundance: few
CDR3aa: CASSLFGPPIYSGNTIYF
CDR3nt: TGTGCCAGCAGTTTATTTGGGCCGCCTATATACTCTGGAAACACCATATATTTT

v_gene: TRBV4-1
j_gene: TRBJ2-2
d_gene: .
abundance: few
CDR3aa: CASSQLQGLRISGELFF
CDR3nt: TGCGCCAGCAGCCAGTTACAGGGACTGCGAATCTCCGGGGAGCTGTTTTTT

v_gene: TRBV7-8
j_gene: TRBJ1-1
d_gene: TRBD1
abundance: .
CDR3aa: CASSRRGGGYTEAFF
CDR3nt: TGTGCCAGCAGCCGGAGGGGAGGGGGCTACACTGAAGCTTTCTTT

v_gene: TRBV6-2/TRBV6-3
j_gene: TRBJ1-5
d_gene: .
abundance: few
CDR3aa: CASRGPVQPQHF
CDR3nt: TGTGCCAGCAGGGGGCCAGTGCAGCCCCAGCATTTT

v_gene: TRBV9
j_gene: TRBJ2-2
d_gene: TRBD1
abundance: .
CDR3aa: CASSVAGATGGTGELFF
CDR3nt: TGTGCCAGCAGCGTAGCTGGGGCGACAGGGGGAACCGGGGAGCTGTTTTTT

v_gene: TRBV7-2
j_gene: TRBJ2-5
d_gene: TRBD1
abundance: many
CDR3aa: CASSAPGTGGTKTQYF
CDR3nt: TGTGCCAGCAGTGCCCCTGGGACAGGGGGCACGAAGACCCAGTACTTC

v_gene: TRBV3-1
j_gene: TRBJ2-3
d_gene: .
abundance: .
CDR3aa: CASSLARLDLVYTDTQYF
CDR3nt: TGTGCCAGCAGCCTAGCAAGACTAGATCTTGTATACACAGATACGCAGTATTTT

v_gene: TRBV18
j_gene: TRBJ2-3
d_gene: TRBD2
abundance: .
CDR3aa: CASSPLAGEDTQYF
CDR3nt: TGTGCCAGCTCACCACTGGCGGGGGAAGATACGCAGTATTTT

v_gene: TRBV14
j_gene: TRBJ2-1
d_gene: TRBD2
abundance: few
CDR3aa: CASSHTGGALYNEQFF
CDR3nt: TGTGCCAGCAGCCACACGGGGGGAGCCCTCTACAATGAGCAGTTCTTC

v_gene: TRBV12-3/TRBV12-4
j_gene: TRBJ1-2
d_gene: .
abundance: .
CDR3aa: CASSFGVYGYAF
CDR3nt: TGTGCCAGCAGTTTCGGAGTATATGGCTACGCCTTC

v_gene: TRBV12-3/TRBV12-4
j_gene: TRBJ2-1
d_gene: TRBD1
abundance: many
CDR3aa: CASRSGTGNNEQFF
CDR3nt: TGTGCCAGCAGGTCCGGGACAGGTAACAATGAGCAGTTCTTC

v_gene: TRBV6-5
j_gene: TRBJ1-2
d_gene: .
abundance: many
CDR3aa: CASSYRTQTGYTF
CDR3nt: TGTGCCAGCAGTTACAGGACCCAAACGGGCTACACCTTC

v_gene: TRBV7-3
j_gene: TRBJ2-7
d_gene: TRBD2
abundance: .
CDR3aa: CASSLTLGDGGEQYF
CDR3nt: TGTGCCAGCAGCTTAACGTTAGGGGACGGGGGGGAGCAGTACTTC

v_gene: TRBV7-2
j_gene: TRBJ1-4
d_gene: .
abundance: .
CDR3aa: CASSSGTRGREKLFF
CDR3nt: TGTGCCAGCAGTTCCGGGACCCGGGGAAGAGAAAAACTGTTTTTT